This T cell receptor beta chain is drawn from a study of human T cells and chemical hapten exposure. Notes on this clonotype: The target antigen is unknown.

Per germline, CDR1 DFQATT and CDR2 SNEGSKA (reference sequence). With V trimmed by 1 base and J by 2 bases, 3 bases remained unmatched. This CDR3 has 14 amino acids. Study-level results: Significantly greater numbers of large CDR3 similarity clusters came from expanded TCRs than from controls.

As for time point: pre-sensitization, week 0. Treatment given: therapeutic diphenylcyclopropenone sensitization with weekly scalp DPC. The library labeled individual cDNA molecules by adding unique molecular identifiers to them. TCRdb analysed the RACE reads with MiXCR anew, one entry per CDR3 protein. Of 250,000 or so distinct CDR3 sequences in the sample, approximately 8% were seen once. The sample in question was whole blood, obtained in connection with sensitization to the hapten diphenylcyclopropenone (DPC). This chain connects TRBV20-1 to TRBJ2-5; 8 bases match TRBD2. This TCR derives from a man younger than 30 with alopecia areata. Some clones in this sample may be carry-over from other donors' samples. The DNA of the CDR3 is TGCAGTGCTAGAGGGACTAGCCTACAAGAGACCCAGTACTTC. Translated: CSARGTSLQETQYF.